The rows below give T cell receptor beta chains drawn from one sample of a study of T cells in Graves' hyperthyroidism and ophthalmopathy. Via MiXCR, TCRdb re-called the multiplex PCR reads, giving one row per CDR3 protein. The sample records roughly 100,000 distinct CDR3 sequences, around 50% being singletons. The sample consisted of blood. The origin of the receptors is a middle-aged woman with Graves' hyperthyroidism. Each CDR3 is given with its conserved first and last residue. The D gene is left open where the match is weak. Clone size appears in some rows only: once, few, many, or a class for an expanded clone.

D gene: TRBD1
clone size: NA
J gene: TRBJ2-7
V gene: TRBV20-1
CDR3 protein: CSAIPGQGAYEQYF
CDR3 DNA: TGCAGTGCCATTCCGGGACAGGGGGCCTACGAGCAGTACTTC

D gene: TRBD2
clone size: NA
J gene: TRBJ2-7
V gene: TRBV5-1
CDR3 protein: CASSDPGTSGTYEQYF
CDR3 DNA: TGTGCCAGCAGTGACCCCGGGACTAGCGGGACCTACGAGCAGTACTTC

D gene: NA
clone size: NA
J gene: TRBJ2-5
V gene: TRBV7-9
CDR3 protein: CASSVWEQPQYF
CDR3 DNA: TGTGCCAGCAGTGTGTGGGAGCAGCCCCAGTACTTC

D gene: NA
clone size: NA
J gene: TRBJ2-2
V gene: TRBV7-9
CDR3 protein: CASSVSWSGELFF
CDR3 DNA: TGTGCCAGCAGCGTCTCTTGGTCGGGGGAGCTGTTTTTT

D gene: TRBD1
clone size: many
J gene: TRBJ2-2
V gene: TRBV2
CDR3 protein: CASSRQGGTGELFF
CDR3 DNA: TGTGCCAGCAGTCGACAGGGTGGTACCGGGGAGCTGTTTTTT

D gene: TRBD2
clone size: few
J gene: TRBJ2-7
V gene: TRBV12-3/TRBV12-4
CDR3 protein: CASSLFLAGGYEQYF
CDR3 DNA: TGTGCCAGCAGTTTATTCCTAGCGGGAGGCTACGAGCAGTACTTC

D gene: TRBD2
clone size: many
J gene: TRBJ2-2
V gene: TRBV2
CDR3 protein: CASRKGLAIGELFF
CDR3 DNA: TGTGCCAGCAGAAAGGGACTAGCGATCGGGGAGCTGTTTTTT

D gene: NA
clone size: NA
J gene: TRBJ1-5
V gene: TRBV15
CDR3 protein: CATRLGGNQPQHF
CDR3 DNA: TGTGCCACCCGTCTGGGCGGCAATCAGCCCCAGCATTTT

D gene: NA
clone size: many
J gene: TRBJ1-1
V gene: TRBV2
CDR3 protein: CASSLEGLGGTEAFF
CDR3 DNA: TGTGCCAGCAGCCTCGAGGGGCTGGGGGGCACTGAAGCTTTCTTT

D gene: NA
clone size: many
J gene: TRBJ1-4
V gene: TRBV5-5
CDR3 protein: CASSPTATNEKLFF
CDR3 DNA: TGTGCCAGCAGCCCCACAGCAACTAATGAAAAACTGTTTTTT

D gene: TRBD1
clone size: NA
J gene: TRBJ1-2
V gene: TRBV29-1
CDR3 protein: CSGGQGHGYTF
CDR3 DNA: TGCAGCGGGGGACAGGGACACGGCTACACCTTC

D gene: NA
clone size: NA
J gene: TRBJ1-1
V gene: TRBV5-6
CDR3 protein: CASSFGVGEAFF
CDR3 DNA: TGTGCCAGCAGTTTCGGGGTGGGTGAAGCTTTCTTT

D gene: NA
clone size: many
J gene: TRBJ1-1
V gene: TRBV5-1
CDR3 protein: CASSLSLGGTEAFF
CDR3 DNA: TGCGCCAGCAGCTTGAGTCTCGGGGGCACTGAAGCTTTCTTT

D gene: NA
clone size: NA
J gene: TRBJ2-6
V gene: TRBV19
CDR3 protein: CATKVRFSGANVLTF
CDR3 DNA: TGTGCCACAAAAGTACGGTTCTCTGGGGCCAACGTCCTGACTTTC

D gene: NA
clone size: few
J gene: TRBJ1-2
V gene: TRBV7-6
CDR3 protein: CASSTDTYEQYYGYTF
CDR3 DNA: TGTGCCAGCAGCACGGACACATACGAGCAGTACTATGGCTACACCTTC

D gene: TRBD1
clone size: NA
J gene: TRBJ2-6
V gene: TRBV5-1
CDR3 protein: CASSFGTGANVLTF
CDR3 DNA: TGCGCCAGCAGCTTCGGGACAGGGGCGAACGTCCTGACTTTC

D gene: TRBD2
clone size: few
J gene: TRBJ2-7
V gene: TRBV13
CDR3 protein: CASTGLAGTYEQYF
CDR3 DNA: TGTGCCAGCACCGGACTAGCGGGAACCTACGAGCAGTACTTC

D gene: NA
clone size: NA
J gene: TRBJ1-4
V gene: TRBV25-1
CDR3 protein: CAGSEYGVAEKLFF
CDR3 DNA: TGTGCCGGCAGTGAGTACGGGGTCGCGGAAAAACTGTTTTTT

D gene: TRBD1
clone size: NA
J gene: TRBJ1-1
V gene: TRBV19
CDR3 protein: CASSIGQGTNTEAFF
CDR3 DNA: TGTGCCAGTAGTATAGGACAGGGGACGAACACTGAAGCTTTCTTT

D gene: NA
clone size: NA
J gene: TRBJ2-3
V gene: TRBV7-9
CDR3 protein: CASSLAGTADTQYF
CDR3 DNA: TGTGCCAGCAGCTTAGCGGGAACTGCAGATACGCAGTATTTT

D gene: NA
clone size: many
J gene: TRBJ1-6
V gene: TRBV20-1
CDR3 protein: CSARVRGVGSPLHF
CDR3 DNA: TGCAGTGCTAGAGTCCGGGGGGTAGGTTCACCCCTCCACTTT

D gene: TRBD2
clone size: many
J gene: TRBJ2-7
V gene: TRBV20-1
CDR3 protein: CSARAGAGGPREQYF
CDR3 DNA: TGCAGTGCTAGAGCGGGGGCGGGAGGGCCTAGGGAGCAGTACTTC

D gene: TRBD2
clone size: NA
J gene: TRBJ2-3
V gene: TRBV10-3
CDR3 protein: CAISESAGRCTDTQYF
CDR3 DNA: TGTGCCATCAGTGAGTCAGCGGGACGGTGCACAGATACGCAGTATTTT

D gene: NA
clone size: many
J gene: TRBJ1-1
V gene: TRBV12-3/TRBV12-4
CDR3 protein: CASSQNLNTEAFF
CDR3 DNA: TGTGCCAGCAGTCAAAACCTGAACACTGAAGCTTTCTTT

D gene: TRBD1
clone size: NA
J gene: TRBJ2-7
V gene: TRBV2
CDR3 protein: CASRAGTGPSTYEQYF
CDR3 DNA: TGTGCCAGCAGAGCCGGGACAGGGCCATCGACCTACGAGCAGTACTTC

D gene: TRBD2
clone size: NA
J gene: TRBJ2-7
V gene: TRBV29-1
CDR3 protein: CSLAGESYEQYF
CDR3 DNA: TGCAGCTTAGCGGGAGAGAGCTACGAGCAGTACTTC

D gene: NA
clone size: many
J gene: TRBJ2-5
V gene: TRBV20-1
CDR3 protein: CSARDVRGSPKTQYF
CDR3 DNA: TGCAGTGCTAGAGATGTTCGCGGATCTCCGAAGACCCAGTACTTC

D gene: TRBD1
clone size: NA
J gene: TRBJ1-4
V gene: TRBV2
CDR3 protein: CASTLDRGTTKLFF
CDR3 DNA: TGTGCCAGCACCCTCGACAGGGGGACGACAAAACTGTTTTTT

D gene: TRBD2
clone size: NA
J gene: TRBJ2-3
V gene: TRBV7-2
CDR3 protein: CAGSTLGLVTDTQYF
CDR3 DNA: TGTGCCGGCAGCACTCTGGGACTAGTTACAGATACGCAGTATTTT

D gene: NA
clone size: many
J gene: TRBJ1-4
V gene: TRBV7-2
CDR3 protein: CASSLDGGEKLFF
CDR3 DNA: TGTGCCAGCAGCTTAGATGGAGGAGAAAAACTGTTTTTT

D gene: NA
clone size: NA
J gene: TRBJ1-5
V gene: TRBV7-9
CDR3 protein: CASSSGAGNNQPQHF
CDR3 DNA: TGTGCCAGCAGCTCAGGGGCCGGGAACAATCAGCCCCAGCATTTT

D gene: TRBD2
clone size: many
J gene: TRBJ2-7
V gene: TRBV20-1
CDR3 protein: CSALAGATYEQYF
CDR3 DNA: TGCAGTGCCTTAGCGGGAGCCACCTACGAGCAGTACTTC

D gene: NA
clone size: NA
J gene: TRBJ1-5
V gene: TRBV20-1
CDR3 protein: CSAPGQPQHF
CDR3 DNA: TGCAGTGCTCCGGGACAGCCCCAGCATTTT

D gene: NA
clone size: NA
J gene: TRBJ1-1
V gene: TRBV7-8
CDR3 protein: CASRPHDGSTMSTKAFF
CDR3 DNA: TGTGCCAGCAGGCCTCACGACGGAAGCACTATGAGCACTAAAGCTTTCTTT

D gene: NA
clone size: many
J gene: TRBJ1-2
V gene: TRBV2
CDR3 protein: CASTPRGGEGGYTF
CDR3 DNA: TGTGCCAGCACCCCCCGTGGGGGGGAAGGGGGCTACACCTTC

D gene: TRBD1
clone size: NA
J gene: TRBJ1-5
V gene: TRBV5-1
CDR3 protein: CASSLGTGRRRQPQHF
CDR3 DNA: TGCGCCAGCAGCTTGGGGACAGGCCGGAGGAGGCAGCCCCAGCATTTT

D gene: TRBD2
clone size: many
J gene: TRBJ2-5
V gene: TRBV28
CDR3 protein: CASRRAGAGETQYF
CDR3 DNA: TGTGCCAGCAGACGGGCGGGAGCGGGAGAGACCCAGTACTTC

D gene: TRBD1
clone size: NA
J gene: TRBJ1-2
V gene: TRBV7-9
CDR3 protein: CASSFTDRGHYGYTF
CDR3 DNA: TGTGCCAGCAGTTTTACCGACAGGGGGCACTATGGCTACACCTTC

D gene: NA
clone size: NA
J gene: TRBJ1-2
V gene: TRBV15
CDR3 protein: CATGSALAGGSQGYGYAF
CDR3 DNA: TGTGCCACCGGCAGTGCGCTCGCTGGGGGCAGCCAGGGGTATGGCTACGCCTTC

D gene: NA
clone size: NA
J gene: TRBJ2-7
V gene: TRBV4-3
CDR3 protein: CASSQERSGTTYEQYF
CDR3 DNA: TGCGCCAGCAGCCAAGAGCGGAGCGGGACAACCTACGAGCAGTACTTC

D gene: NA
clone size: NA
J gene: TRBJ1-3
V gene: TRBV7-9
CDR3 protein: CASSAGQVGSGNTIYF
CDR3 DNA: TGTGCCAGCAGCGCCGGACAAGTTGGGTCGGGAAACACCATATATTTT

D gene: TRBD1
clone size: many
J gene: TRBJ1-1
V gene: TRBV3-1
CDR3 protein: CASSSGGTEAFF
CDR3 DNA: TGTGCCAGCAGCTCAGGGGGGACTGAAGCTTTCTTT

D gene: NA
clone size: medium-sized
J gene: TRBJ2-2
V gene: TRBV2
CDR3 protein: CASNLQGGTGELFF
CDR3 DNA: TGTGCCAGCAACCTACAGGGGGGGACCGGGGAGCTGTTTTTT

D gene: TRBD1
clone size: NA
J gene: TRBJ2-2
V gene: TRBV2
CDR3 protein: CASSTDRGHLGELFF
CDR3 DNA: TGTGCCAGCAGCACGGACAGGGGGCACCTCGGGGAGCTGTTTTTT

D gene: TRBD2
clone size: NA
J gene: TRBJ2-3
V gene: TRBV2
CDR3 protein: CASSELAGSTDTQYF
CDR3 DNA: TGTGCCAGCAGTGAACTAGCGGGAAGCACAGATACGCAGTATTTT

D gene: NA
clone size: many
J gene: TRBJ2-5
V gene: TRBV20-1
CDR3 protein: CSAGDARTQYF
CDR3 DNA: TGCAGTGCTGGGGACGCCCGGACCCAGTACTTC

D gene: TRBD1
clone size: few
J gene: TRBJ2-5
V gene: TRBV20-1
CDR3 protein: CSAGTGLETQYF
CDR3 DNA: TGCAGTGCCGGGACAGGTCTGGAGACCCAGTACTTC

D gene: TRBD1
clone size: NA
J gene: TRBJ2-7
V gene: TRBV29-1
CDR3 protein: CSVAGTGDNEQYF
CDR3 DNA: TGCAGCGTTGCCGGGACAGGGGACAACGAGCAGTACTTC

D gene: NA
clone size: many
J gene: TRBJ1-2
V gene: TRBV24-1
CDR3 protein: CATSSDINYGYTF
CDR3 DNA: TGTGCCACCAGTTCCGACATTAACTATGGCTACACCTTC

D gene: TRBD2
clone size: few
J gene: TRBJ2-2
V gene: TRBV7-2
CDR3 protein: CASSQALLAGPGELFF
CDR3 DNA: TGTGCCAGCAGCCAAGCCTTACTAGCGGGGCCCGGGGAGCTGTTTTTT

D gene: TRBD1
clone size: few
J gene: TRBJ2-5
V gene: TRBV9
CDR3 protein: CASSAEGDRQTQYF
CDR3 DNA: TGTGCCAGCAGCGCCGAAGGGGACAGGCAGACCCAGTACTTC

D gene: TRBD1
clone size: NA
J gene: TRBJ1-4
V gene: TRBV7-2
CDR3 protein: CASRRQGASPLLFF
CDR3 DNA: TGTGCCAGCAGAAGACAGGGGGCCAGTCCCCTACTGTTTTTT